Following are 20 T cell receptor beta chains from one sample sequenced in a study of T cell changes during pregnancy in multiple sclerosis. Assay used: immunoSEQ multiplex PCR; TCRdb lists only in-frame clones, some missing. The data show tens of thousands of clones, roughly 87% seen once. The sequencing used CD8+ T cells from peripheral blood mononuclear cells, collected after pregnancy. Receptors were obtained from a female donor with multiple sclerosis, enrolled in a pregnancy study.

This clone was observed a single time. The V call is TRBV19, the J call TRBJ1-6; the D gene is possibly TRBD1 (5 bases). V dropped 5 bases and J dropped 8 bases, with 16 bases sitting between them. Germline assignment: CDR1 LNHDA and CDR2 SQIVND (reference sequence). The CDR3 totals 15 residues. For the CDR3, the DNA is TGTGCCAGTAGTCCAATAATGGGGGGAGATTCACCCCTCCACTTT. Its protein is CASSPIMGGDSPLHF.

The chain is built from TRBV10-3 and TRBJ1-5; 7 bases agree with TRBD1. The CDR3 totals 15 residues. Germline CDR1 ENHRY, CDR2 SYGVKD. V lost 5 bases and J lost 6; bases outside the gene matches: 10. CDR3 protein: CAISQETGLGQPQHF. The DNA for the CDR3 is TGTGCCATCAGTCAGGAGACAGGGCTCGGTCAGCCCCAGCATTTT.

The CDR3 DNA follows: TGTGCCTGGACCGCAATTGACAGGTCCTACTCCTACGAGCAGTACTTC. As protein: CAWTAIDRSYSYEQYF. J is TRBJ2-7 and V is TRBV30, with a possible D match to TRBD1 (6 bases). V lost 4 bases and J lost 0, with 19 bases in between. CDR1 is GTSNPN, CDR2 SVGIG, per germline (reference sequence). This CDR3 spans 16 amino acids.

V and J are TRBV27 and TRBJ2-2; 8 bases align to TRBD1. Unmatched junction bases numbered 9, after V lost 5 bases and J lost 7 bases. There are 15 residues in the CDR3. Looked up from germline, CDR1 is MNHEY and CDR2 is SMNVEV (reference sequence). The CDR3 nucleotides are TGTGCCAGCAGTGCCGACAGGGGATTGGGCGGGGAGCTGTTTTTT. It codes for CASSADRGLGGELFF.

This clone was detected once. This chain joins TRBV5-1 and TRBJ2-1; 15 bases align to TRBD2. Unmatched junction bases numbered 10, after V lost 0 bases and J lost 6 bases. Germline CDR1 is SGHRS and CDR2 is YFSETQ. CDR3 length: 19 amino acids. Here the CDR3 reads CASSLVGLAGGPSGNEQFF. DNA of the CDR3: TGCGCCAGCAGCTTGGTAGGACTAGCGGGAGGGCCCTCGGGCAATGAGCAGTTCTTC. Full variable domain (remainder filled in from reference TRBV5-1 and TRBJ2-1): KAGVTQTPRYLIKTRGQQVTLSCSPISGHRSVSWYQQTPGQGLQFLFEYFSETQRNKGNFPGRFSGRQFSNSRSEMNVSTLELGDSALYLCASSLVGLAGGPSGNEQFFGPGTRLTVL.

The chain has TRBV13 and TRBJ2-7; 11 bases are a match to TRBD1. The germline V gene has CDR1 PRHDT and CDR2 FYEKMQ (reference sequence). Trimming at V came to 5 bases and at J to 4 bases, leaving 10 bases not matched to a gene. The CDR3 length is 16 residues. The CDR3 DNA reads TGTGCCAGCAGCCCGGGAGGGGACAGGGGGGCTTACGAGCAGTACTTC. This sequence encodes CASSPGGDRGAYEQYF.

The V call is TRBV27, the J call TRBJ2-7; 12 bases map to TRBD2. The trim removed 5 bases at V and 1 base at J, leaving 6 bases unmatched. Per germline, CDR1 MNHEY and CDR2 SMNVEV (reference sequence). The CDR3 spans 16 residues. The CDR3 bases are TGTGCCAGCAGTCCGGATCTAGCGGGAGGGTCCTACGAGCAGTACTTC. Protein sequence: CASSPDLAGGSYEQYF.

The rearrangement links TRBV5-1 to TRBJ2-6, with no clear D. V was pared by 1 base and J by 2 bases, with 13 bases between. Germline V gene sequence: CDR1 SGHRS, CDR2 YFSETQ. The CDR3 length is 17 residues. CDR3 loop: CASSLIVGHPGANVLTF. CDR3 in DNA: TGCGCCAGCAGCTTGATTGTTGGGCACCCTGGGGCCAACGTCCTGACTTTC.

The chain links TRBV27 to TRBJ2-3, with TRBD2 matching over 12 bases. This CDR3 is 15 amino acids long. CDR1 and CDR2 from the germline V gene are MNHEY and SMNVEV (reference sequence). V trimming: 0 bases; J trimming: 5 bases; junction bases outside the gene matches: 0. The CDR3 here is CASSLSLAGGDTQYF. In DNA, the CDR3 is TGTGCCAGCAGTTTATCACTAGCGGGAGGAGATACGCAGTATTTT.

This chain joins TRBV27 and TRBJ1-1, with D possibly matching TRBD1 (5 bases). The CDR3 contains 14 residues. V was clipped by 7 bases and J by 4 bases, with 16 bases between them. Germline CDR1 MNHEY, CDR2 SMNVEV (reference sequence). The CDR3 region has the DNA TGTGCCAGCACCCCCATGTGGGGGGGCACTGAAGCTTTCTTT. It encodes CASTPMWGGTEAFF.

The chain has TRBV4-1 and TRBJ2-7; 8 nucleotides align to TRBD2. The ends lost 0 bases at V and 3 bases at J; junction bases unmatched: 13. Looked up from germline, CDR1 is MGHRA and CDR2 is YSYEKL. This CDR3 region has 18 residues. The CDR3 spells CASSQDHIQAGEHYEQYF. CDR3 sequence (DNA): TGCGCCAGCAGCCAAGATCATATTCAAGCGGGAGAGCACTACGAGCAGTACTTC.

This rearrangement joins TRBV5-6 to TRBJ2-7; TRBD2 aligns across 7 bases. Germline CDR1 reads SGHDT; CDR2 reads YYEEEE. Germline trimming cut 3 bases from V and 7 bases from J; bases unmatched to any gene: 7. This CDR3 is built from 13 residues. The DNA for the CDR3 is TGTGCCAGCAGCTCGGTAGGGACTACGGAGCAGTACTTC. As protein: CASSSVGTTEQYF.

CDR3 coding DNA: TGTGCCAGCAGTTTCCGCGGCAGGGGTCCGTACTCTGGAAACACCATATATTTT. As protein: CASSFRGRGPYSGNTIYF. The chain combines TRBV28 with TRBJ1-3; D is perhaps TRBD1 (6 bases). The germline V gene has CDR1 MDHEN and CDR2 SYDVKM. The CDR3 length is 18 residues. The V gene lost 3 bases and the J gene lost 0 bases, with 18 bases spanning the gap.

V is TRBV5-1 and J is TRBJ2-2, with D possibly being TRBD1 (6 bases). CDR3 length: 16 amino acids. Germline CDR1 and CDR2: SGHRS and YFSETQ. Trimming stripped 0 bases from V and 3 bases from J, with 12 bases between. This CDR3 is CASSLEETGYTGELFF. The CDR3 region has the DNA TGCGCCAGCAGCTTGGAGGAGACAGGTTACACCGGGGAGCTGTTTTTT.

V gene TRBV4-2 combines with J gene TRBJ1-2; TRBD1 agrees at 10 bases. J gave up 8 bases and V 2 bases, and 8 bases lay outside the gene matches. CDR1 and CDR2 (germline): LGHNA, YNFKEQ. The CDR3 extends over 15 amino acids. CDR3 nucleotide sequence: TGTGCCAGCAGCCAAACTGGCGGGACAGGGGTAGGCTACACCTTC. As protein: CASSQTGGTGVGYTF.

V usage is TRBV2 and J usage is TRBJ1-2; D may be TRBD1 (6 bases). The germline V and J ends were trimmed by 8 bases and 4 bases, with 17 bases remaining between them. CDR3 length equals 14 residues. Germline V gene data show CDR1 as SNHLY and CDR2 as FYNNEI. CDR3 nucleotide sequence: TGTGCCAGCCCTACCGCTGGGGGGGCCTATGGCTACACCTTC. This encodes CASPTAGGAYGYTF.

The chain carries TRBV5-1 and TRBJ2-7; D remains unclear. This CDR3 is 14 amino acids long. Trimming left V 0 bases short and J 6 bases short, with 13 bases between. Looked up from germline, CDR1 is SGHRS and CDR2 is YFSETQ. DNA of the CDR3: TGCGCCAGCAGCTTGGGGTCTACTACTGGCGAGCAGTACTTC. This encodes CASSLGSTTGEQYF.

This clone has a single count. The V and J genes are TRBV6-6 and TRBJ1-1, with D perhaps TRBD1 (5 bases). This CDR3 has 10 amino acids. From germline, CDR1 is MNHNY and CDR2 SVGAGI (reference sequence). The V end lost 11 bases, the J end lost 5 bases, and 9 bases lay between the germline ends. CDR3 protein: CAGRQTEAFF. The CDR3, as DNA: TGTGCCGGACGACAGACTGAAGCTTTCTTT.

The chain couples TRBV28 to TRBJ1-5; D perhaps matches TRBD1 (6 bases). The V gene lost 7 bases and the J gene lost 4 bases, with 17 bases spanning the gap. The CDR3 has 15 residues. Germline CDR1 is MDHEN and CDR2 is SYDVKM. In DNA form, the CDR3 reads TGTGCCAGCATATTAGAGCCAGGGACAAATCAGCCCCAGCATTTT. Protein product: CASILEPGTNQPQHF.

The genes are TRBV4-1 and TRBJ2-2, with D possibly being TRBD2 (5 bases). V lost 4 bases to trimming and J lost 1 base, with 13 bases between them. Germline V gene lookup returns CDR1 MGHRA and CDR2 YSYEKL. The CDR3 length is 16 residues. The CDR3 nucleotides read TGCGCCAGCAGCCTCCCAGCGGCCGGGAACACCGGGGAGCTGTTTTTT. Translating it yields CASSLPAAGNTGELFF.